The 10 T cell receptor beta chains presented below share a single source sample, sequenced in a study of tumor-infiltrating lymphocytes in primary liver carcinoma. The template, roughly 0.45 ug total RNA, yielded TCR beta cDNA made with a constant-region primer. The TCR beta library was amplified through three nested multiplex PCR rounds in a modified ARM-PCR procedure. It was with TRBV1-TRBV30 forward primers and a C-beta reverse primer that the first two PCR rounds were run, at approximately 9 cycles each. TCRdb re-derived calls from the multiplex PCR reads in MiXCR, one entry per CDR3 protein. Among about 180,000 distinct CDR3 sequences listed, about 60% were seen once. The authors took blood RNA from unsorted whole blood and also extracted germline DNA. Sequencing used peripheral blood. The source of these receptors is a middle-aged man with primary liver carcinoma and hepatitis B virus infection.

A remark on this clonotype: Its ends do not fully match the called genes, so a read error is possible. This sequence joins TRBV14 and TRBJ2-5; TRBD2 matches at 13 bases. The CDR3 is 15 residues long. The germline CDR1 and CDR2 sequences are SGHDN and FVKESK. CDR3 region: CASIQGLAGVETQYF. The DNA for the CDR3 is TGTGCCAGCATCCAAGGACTAGCGGGAGTGGAGACCCAGTACTTC.

As DNA, the CDR3 is TGCGCCAGCAGCCGGACTAGCGAGGGTCGAGAGACCCAGTACTTC. Translating it yields CASSRTSEGRETQYF. V and J are TRBV4-1 and TRBJ2-5; 9 bases match TRBD2. The germline V gene has CDR1 MGHRA and CDR2 YSYEKL. CDR3 length equals 15 residues. J gave up 4 bases and V 4 bases, and 7 bases lay outside the gene matches.

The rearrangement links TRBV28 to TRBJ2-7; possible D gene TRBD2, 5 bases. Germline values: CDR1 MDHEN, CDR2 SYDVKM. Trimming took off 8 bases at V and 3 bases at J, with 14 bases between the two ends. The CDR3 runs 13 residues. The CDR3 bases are TGTGCCAGCGCGGGCGGTCCAAACTACGAGCAGTACTTC. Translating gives CASAGGPNYEQYF.

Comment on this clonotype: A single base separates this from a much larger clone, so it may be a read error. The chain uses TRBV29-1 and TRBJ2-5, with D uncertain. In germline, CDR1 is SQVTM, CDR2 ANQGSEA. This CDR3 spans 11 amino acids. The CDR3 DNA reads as TGCTGCGTTGGGTCCGGGGAGACCCAGTACTTC. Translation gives CCVGSGETQYF.

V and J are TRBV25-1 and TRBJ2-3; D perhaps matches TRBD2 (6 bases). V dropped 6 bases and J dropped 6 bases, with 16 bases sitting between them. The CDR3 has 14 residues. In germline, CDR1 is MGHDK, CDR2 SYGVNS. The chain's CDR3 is CASSAGLLIDTQYF. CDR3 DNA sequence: TGTGCCAGCAGCGCGGGATTACTCATCGATACGCAGTATTTT.

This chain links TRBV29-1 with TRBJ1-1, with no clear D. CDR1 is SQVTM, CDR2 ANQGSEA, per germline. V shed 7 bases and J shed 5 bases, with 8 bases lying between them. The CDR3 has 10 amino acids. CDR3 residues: CSAGGTEAFF. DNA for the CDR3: TGCAGCGCTGGCGGGACTGAAGCTTTCTTT.

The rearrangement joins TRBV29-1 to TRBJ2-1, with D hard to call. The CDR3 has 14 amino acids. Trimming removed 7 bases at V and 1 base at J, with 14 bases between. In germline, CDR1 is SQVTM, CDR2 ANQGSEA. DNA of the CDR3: TGCAGCGCCGTAGCTACCAAGTCCTACAATGAGCAGTTCTTC. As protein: CSAVATKSYNEQFF.

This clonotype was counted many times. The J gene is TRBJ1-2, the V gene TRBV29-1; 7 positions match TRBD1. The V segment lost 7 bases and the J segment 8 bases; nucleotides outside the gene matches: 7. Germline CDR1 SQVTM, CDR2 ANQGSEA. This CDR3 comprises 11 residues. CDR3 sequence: CSDTTGAGYTF. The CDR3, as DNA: TGCAGCGACACCACAGGGGCGGGCTACACCTTC.

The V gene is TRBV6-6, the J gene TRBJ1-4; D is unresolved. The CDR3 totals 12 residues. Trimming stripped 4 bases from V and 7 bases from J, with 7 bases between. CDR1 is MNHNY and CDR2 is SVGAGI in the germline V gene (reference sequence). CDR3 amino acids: CASSFIGEKLFF. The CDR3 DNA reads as TGTGCCAGCAGTTTCATCGGTGAAAAACTGTTTTTT.

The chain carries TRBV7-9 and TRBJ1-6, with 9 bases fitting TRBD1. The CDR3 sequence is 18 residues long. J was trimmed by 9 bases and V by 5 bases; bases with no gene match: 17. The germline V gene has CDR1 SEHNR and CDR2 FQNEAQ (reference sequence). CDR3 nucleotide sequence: TGTGCCAGCAGCCTCTGCAGCGGCCCGGGACAGGGCTGTTCACCCCTCCACTTT. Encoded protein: CASSLCSGPGQGCSPLHF.